This T cell receptor (beta chain) was sequenced for a study of cytomegalovirus exposure and HLA in healthy donors. General study points: Earlier analysis yielded a pattern in which most TCR beta V segments were productive about 90% or about 30% of the time. Common viral pathogens were later found to be apparently linked to several of the most significant clusters. When presence/absence was analysed, sequencing depth was taken to be roughly uniform across donors.

PCR amplification relied on 60 Vbeta primers (plus 13 Jbeta primers). TCRdb's copy holds only in-frame clones and misses some; the assay was immunoSEQ multiplex PCR. The repertoire consists of around 130,000 clones, with 75% to 90% occurring once and the leading ten covering 1.2%. V lost 4 bases, J lost 5 bases, and 15 bases lay in between. The CDR3 has 14 amino acids. Looked up from germline, CDR1 is SGHRS and CDR2 is YFSETQ. About this clone itself: As yet, its antigen is unknown.

The receptor was isolated from a female donor in good health and CMV-seronegative. The chain employs TRBV5-1 and TRBJ1-1; D is unclear. Input material: PBMCs. DNA of the CDR3: TGCGCCAGCAGCCCGAACGCGGTTGAGACTGAAGCTTTCTTT. Encoded protein: CASSPNAVETEAFF.